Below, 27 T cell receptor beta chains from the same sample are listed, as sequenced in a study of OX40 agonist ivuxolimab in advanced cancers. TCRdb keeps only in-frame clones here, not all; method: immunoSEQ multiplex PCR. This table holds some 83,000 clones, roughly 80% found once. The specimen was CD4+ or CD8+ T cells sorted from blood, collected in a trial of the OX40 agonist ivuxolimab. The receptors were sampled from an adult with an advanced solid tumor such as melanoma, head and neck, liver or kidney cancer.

DNA for the CDR3: TGTGCCAGCGCCACGACAGGGGACGCTGGAAACACCATATATTTT. Amino acids: CASATTGDAGNTIYF. This chain connects TRBV7-2 to TRBJ1-3, with TRBD1 matching over 8 bases. Per the germline V gene, CDR1 is SGHTA and CDR2 is FQGNSA. The CDR3 extends over 15 amino acids. The V and J ends lost 8 bases and 2 bases, in that order; junction bases with no gene match: 8.

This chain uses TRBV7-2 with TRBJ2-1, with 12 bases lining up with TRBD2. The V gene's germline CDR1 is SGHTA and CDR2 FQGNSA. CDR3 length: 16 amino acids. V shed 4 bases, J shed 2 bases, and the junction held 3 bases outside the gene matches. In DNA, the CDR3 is TGTGCCAGCAGCTCCCGACTAGCGGGGGCCTACAATGAGCAGTTCTTC. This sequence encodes CASSSRLAGAYNEQFF.

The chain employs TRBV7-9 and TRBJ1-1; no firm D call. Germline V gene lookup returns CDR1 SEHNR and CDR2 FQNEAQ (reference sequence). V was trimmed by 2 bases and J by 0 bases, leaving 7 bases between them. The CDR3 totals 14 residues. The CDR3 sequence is CASSLYRMNTEAFF. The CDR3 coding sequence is TGTGCCAGCAGCTTATACCGCATGAACACTGAAGCTTTCTTT.

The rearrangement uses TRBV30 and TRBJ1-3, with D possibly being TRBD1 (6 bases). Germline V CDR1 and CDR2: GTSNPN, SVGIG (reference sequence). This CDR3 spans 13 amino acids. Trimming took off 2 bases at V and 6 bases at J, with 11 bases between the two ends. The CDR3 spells CAWSPRGSNTIYF. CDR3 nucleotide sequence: TGTGCCTGGAGTCCCAGGGGTTCAAACACCATATATTTT.

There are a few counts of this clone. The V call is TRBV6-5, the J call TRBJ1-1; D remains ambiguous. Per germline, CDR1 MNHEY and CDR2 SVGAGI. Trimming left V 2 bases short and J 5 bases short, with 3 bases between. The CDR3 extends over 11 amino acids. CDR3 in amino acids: CASSYRTEAFF. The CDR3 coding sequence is TGTGCCAGCAGTTACCGGACTGAAGCTTTCTTT.

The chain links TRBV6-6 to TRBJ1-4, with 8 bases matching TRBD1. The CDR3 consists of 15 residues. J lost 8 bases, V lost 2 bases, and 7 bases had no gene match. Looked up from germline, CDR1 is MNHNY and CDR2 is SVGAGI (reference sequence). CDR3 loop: CASSYDRGRWEKLFF. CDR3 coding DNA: TGTGCCAGCAGTTACGACAGGGGCCGGTGGGAAAAACTGTTTTTT.

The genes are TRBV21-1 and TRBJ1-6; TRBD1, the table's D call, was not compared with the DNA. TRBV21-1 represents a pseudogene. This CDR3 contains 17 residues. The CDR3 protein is CASSKGRRGPPFSPLHF. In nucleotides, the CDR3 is TGTGCCAGCAGCAAAGGCCGCAGGGGGCCTCCTTTTTCACCCCTCCACTTT.

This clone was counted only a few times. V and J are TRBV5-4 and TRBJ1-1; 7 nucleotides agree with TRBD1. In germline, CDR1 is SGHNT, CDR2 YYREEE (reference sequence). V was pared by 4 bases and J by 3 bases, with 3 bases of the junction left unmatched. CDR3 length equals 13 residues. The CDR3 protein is CASSMGQHTEAFF. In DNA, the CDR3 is TGTGCCAGCAGCATGGGACAGCACACTGAAGCTTTCTTT.

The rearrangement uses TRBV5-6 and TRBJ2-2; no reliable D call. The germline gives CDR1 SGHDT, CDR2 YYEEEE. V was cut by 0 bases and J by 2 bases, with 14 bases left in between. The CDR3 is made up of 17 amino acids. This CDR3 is CASSLARSELNTGELFF. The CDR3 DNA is TGTGCCAGCAGCTTGGCCAGGAGCGAACTAAACACCGGGGAGCTGTTTTTT.

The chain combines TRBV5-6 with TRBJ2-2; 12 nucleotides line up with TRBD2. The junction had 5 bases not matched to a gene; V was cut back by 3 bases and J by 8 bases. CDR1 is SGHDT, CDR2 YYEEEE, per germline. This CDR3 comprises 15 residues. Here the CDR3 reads CASSWTSGIRGELFF. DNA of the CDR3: TGTGCCAGCAGCTGGACTAGCGGGATACGAGGGGAGCTGTTTTTT.

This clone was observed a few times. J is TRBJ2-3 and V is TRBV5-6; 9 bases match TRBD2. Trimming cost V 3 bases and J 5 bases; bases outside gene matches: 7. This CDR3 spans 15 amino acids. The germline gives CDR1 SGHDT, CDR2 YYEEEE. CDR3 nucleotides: TGTGCCAGCAGCTCTAGCGGGATGGCTAGAGATACGCAGTATTTT. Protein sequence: CASSSSGMARDTQYF.

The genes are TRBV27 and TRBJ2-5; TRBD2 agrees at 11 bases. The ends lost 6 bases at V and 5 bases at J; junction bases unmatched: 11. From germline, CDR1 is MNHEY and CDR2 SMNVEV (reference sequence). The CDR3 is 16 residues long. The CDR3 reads CASRSLPGLAVETQYF. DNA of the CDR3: TGTGCCAGCAGATCTCTACCGGGACTAGCGGTGGAGACCCAGTACTTC.

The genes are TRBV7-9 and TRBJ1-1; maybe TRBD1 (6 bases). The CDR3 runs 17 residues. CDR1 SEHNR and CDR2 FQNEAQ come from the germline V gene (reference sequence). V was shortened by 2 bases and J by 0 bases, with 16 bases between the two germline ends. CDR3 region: CASSLNPTGLMNTEAFF. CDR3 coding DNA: TGTGCCAGCAGCTTAAACCCGACAGGCCTTATGAACACTGAAGCTTTCTTT.

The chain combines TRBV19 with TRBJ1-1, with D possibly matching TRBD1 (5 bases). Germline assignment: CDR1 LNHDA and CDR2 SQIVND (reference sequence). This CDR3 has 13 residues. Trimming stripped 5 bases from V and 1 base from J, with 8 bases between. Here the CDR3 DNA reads TGTGCCAGTAGTGACAGACAGAACACTGAAGCTTTCTTT. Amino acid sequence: CASSDRQNTEAFF.

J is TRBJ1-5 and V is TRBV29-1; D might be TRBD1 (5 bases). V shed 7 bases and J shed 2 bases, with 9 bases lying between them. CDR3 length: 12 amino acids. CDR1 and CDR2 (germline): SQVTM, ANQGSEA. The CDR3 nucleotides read TGCAGCGGCCAACAGGGCAATCAGCCCCAGCATTTT. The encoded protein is CSGQQGNQPQHF. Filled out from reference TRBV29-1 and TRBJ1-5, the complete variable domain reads SAVISQKPSRDICQRGTSLTIQCQVDSQVTMMFWYRQQPGQSLTLIATANQGSEATYESGFVIDKFPISRPNLTFSTLTVSNMSPEDSSIYLCSGQQGNQPQHFGDGTRLSIL.

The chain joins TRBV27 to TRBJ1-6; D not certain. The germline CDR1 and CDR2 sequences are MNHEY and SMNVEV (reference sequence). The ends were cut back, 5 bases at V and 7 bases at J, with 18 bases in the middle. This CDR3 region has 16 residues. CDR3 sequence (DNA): TGTGCCAGCAGTCCCTGGACGGGCAGTGCCAATTCACCCCTCCACTTT. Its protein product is CASSPWTGSANSPLHF.

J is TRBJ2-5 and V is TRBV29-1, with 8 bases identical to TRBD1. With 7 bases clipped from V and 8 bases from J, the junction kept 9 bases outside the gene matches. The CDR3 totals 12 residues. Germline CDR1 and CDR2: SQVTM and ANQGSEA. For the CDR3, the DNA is TGCAGCGCTCACCGGCAGGGGGCAACCCAGTACTTC. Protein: CSAHRQGATQYF.

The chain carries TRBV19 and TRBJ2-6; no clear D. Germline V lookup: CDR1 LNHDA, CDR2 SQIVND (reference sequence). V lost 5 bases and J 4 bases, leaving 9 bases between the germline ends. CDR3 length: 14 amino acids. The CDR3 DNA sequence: TGTGCCAGTAGTTTCCGGGCCGGGGCCAACGTCCTGACTTTC. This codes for CASSFRAGANVLTF.

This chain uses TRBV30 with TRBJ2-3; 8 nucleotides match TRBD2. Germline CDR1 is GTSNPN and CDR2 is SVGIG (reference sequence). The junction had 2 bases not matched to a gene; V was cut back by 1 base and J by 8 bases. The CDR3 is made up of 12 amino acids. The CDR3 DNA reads TGTGCCTGGAGTGCCGCGGGGGGTACGCAGTATTTT. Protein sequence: CAWSAAGGTQYF.

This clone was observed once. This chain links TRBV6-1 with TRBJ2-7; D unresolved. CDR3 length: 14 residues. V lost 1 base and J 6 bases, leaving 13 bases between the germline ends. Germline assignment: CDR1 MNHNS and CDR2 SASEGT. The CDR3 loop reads CASSEVRGVGEQYF. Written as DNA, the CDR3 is TGTGCCAGCAGTGAAGTTCGTGGAGTGGGCGAGCAGTACTTC.

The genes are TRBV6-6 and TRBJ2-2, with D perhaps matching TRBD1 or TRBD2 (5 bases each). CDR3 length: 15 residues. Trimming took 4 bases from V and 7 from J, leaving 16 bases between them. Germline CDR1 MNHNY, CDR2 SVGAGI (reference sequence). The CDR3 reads CASSSASLRGGELFF. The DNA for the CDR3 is TGTGCCAGCAGTTCAGCGTCTCTGAGGGGCGGGGAGCTGTTTTTT.

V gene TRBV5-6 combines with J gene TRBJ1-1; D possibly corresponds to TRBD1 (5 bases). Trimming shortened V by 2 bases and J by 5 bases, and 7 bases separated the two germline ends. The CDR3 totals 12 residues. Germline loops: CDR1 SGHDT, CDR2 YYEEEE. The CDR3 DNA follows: TGTGCCAGCAGCTTCGGGGGGACTGAAGCTTTCTTT. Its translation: CASSFGGTEAFF. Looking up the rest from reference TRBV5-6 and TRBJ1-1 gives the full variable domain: DAGVTQSPTHLIKTRGQQVTLRCSPKSGHDTVSWYQQALGQGPQFIFQYYEEEERQRGNFPDRFSGHQFPNYSSELNVNALLLGDSALYLCASSFGGTEAFFGQGTRLTVV.

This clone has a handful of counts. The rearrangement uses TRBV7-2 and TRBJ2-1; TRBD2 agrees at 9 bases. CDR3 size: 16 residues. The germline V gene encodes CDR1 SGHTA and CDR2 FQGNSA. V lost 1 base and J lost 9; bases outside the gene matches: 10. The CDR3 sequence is CASSLVVLAGVGEQFF. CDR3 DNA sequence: TGTGCCAGCAGCTTAGTGGTCTTAGCGGGAGTTGGTGAGCAGTTCTTC. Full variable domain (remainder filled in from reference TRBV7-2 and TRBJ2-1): GAGVSQSPSNKVTEKGKDVELRCDPISGHTALYWYRQSLGQGLEFLIYFQGNSAPDKSGLPSDRFSAERTGGSVSTLTIQRTQQEDSAVYLCASSLVVLAGVGEQFFGPGTRLTVL.

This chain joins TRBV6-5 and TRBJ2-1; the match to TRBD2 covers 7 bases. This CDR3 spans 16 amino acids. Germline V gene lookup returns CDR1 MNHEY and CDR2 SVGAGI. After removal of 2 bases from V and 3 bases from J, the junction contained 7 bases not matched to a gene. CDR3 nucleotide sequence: TGTGCCAGCAGTTACCGGGCTAGCGGTTACTACAATGAGCAGTTCTTC. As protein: CASSYRASGYYNEQFF.

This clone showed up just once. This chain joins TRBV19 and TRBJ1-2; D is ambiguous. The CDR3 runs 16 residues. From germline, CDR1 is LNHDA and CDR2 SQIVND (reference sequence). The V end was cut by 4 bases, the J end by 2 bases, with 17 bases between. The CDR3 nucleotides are TGTGCCAGTAGTAATATGGGGAGCTTCGTCAACTATGGCTACACCTTC. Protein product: CASSNMGSFVNYGYTF.

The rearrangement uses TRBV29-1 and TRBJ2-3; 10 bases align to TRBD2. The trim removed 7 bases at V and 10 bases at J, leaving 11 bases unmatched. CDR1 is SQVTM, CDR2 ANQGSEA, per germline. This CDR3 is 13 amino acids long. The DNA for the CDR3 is TGCAGCGCACGAAGCGGGAGGGCCGGTCCGCAGTATTTT. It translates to CSARSGRAGPQYF.

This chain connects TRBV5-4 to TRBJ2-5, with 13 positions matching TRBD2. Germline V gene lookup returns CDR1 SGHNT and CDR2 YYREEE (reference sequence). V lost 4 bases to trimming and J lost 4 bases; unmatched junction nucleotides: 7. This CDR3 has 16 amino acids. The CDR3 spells CASSQGLAGVGETQYF. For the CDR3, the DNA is TGTGCCAGCAGCCAAGGACTAGCGGGAGTAGGAGAGACCCAGTACTTC.